This T cell receptor (beta chain) emerged from a study of graft-versus-host responses after intestinal transplantation. About the study: Multivisceral, liver-intestinal, or isolated intestinal grafts went to recipients. Anti-thymocyte globulin induction, then tacrolimus and steroids for around 3 years, went to all recipients. Notes on the study in general: GvH clone levels peaked in circulation, and this peak was associated with early post-transplant HvG declines. GvH clones were found in recipient marrow; some appeared first in ileum or blood.

The count of this clone is one. The antigen is not known. TCRdb's copy holds only in-frame clones and misses some; the assay was immunoSEQ multiplex PCR. The table shows tens of thousands of clones, with 70% to 85% occurring only once. Sample: unstimulated CD8+ T cells sorted from spleen or lymph node cells, taken before intestinal transplant. This receptor was obtained from a human donor who received an intestinal transplant.

This chain's CDR3 is CASSFRGGGVYYGYTF. The CDR3 nucleotides are TGTGCCAGCAGCTTCCGCGGGGGTGGCGTTTACTATGGCTACACCTTC. V usage is TRBV5-8 and J usage is TRBJ1-2; D is perhaps TRBD1 (5 bases). Germline CDR1 SGHTS, CDR2 YDEGEE. CDR3 length: 16 residues. Trimming removed 2 bases from V and 3 bases from J, with 17 bases in between. Variable domain in full (rest from reference TRBV5-8 and TRBJ1-2): EAGVTQSPTHLIKTRGQQATLRCSPISGHTSVYWYQQALGLGLQFLLWYDEGEERNRGNFPPRFSGRQFPNYSSELNVNALELEDSALYLCASSFRGGGVYYGYTFGSGTRLTVV.